A selection of T cell receptor beta chains follows, all from one sample in a study of a mutant IDH1 vaccine in newly diagnosed glioma. These receptors' antigens are unknown. Assay used: immunoSEQ multiplex PCR; TCRdb lists only in-frame clones, some missing. The top ten hold around 11% of the sample, which has about 32,000 clones, roughly 75% seen once. Sequencing was performed on PBMCs, taken from a glioma patient whose treatment included an IDH1 peptide vaccine. These receptors were obtained from a woman between 40 and 50 years old with glioma. Each CDR3 is given with its conserved first and last residue. Each record gives: clone size, V gene, J gene, CDR3 protein. For some rows the clone size is stated as once, few or many, or as a class when expanded; others skip it.

abundance: NA
v_gene: TRBV10-3
j_gene: TRBJ2-5
CDR3aa: CAIRISSGGTGDETQYF

abundance: NA
v_gene: TRBV27
j_gene: TRBJ1-1
CDR3aa: CASSLSAGAGNTEAFF

abundance: once
v_gene: TRBV9
j_gene: TRBJ1-1
CDR3aa: CASGRGDAEAFF

abundance: few
v_gene: TRBV7-2
j_gene: TRBJ1-2
CDR3aa: CASSLSPELRRGYGYTF

abundance: NA
v_gene: TRBV30
j_gene: TRBJ2-7
CDR3aa: CAWSPGQGPYEQYF

abundance: NA
v_gene: TRBV4-3
j_gene: TRBJ2-3
CDR3aa: CASSPYYGTEAPDTQYF

abundance: few
v_gene: TRBV5-5
j_gene: TRBJ2-2
CDR3aa: CASSLLTGYSGELFF

abundance: once
v_gene: TRBV5-5
j_gene: TRBJ1-1
CDR3aa: CASGHPLILTGLNTEAFF

abundance: NA
v_gene: TRBV5-1
j_gene: TRBJ2-1
CDR3aa: CASSGIQTNEQFF

abundance: NA
v_gene: TRBV6-1
j_gene: TRBJ1-5
CDR3aa: CASSELAIYSNQPQHF

abundance: NA
v_gene: TRBV5-4
j_gene: TRBJ2-7
CDR3aa: CASSPGGGFPGEQYF

abundance: NA
v_gene: TRBV7-2
j_gene: TRBJ2-3
CDR3aa: CASSYTDTQYF

abundance: few
v_gene: TRBV2
j_gene: TRBJ1-1
CDR3aa: CASSSQGKAFF

abundance: NA
v_gene: TRBV30
j_gene: TRBJ2-5
CDR3aa: CAWSAGGETQYF

abundance: NA
v_gene: TRBV6-5
j_gene: TRBJ2-3
CDR3aa: CASSRGDRADTQYF

abundance: NA
v_gene: TRBV6-5
j_gene: TRBJ2-7
CDR3aa: CASSVQGAIYEQYF

abundance: NA
v_gene: TRBV6-6
j_gene: TRBJ2-7
CDR3aa: CASRLREGATNYEQYF

abundance: few
v_gene: TRBV27
j_gene: TRBJ1-5
CDR3aa: CASSLSPGQPQHF

abundance: NA
v_gene: TRBV6-1
j_gene: TRBJ1-3
CDR3aa: CASIEVNPHSNTIYF

abundance: once
v_gene: TRBV7-2
j_gene: TRBJ2-7
CDR3aa: CASSFGRTYEQYF

abundance: few
v_gene: TRBV10-2
j_gene: TRBJ1-2
CDR3aa: CASSWTGEGYTF

abundance: NA
v_gene: TRBV18
j_gene: TRBJ2-1
CDR3aa: CASSLQRGGLNEQFF

abundance: NA
v_gene: TRBV19
j_gene: TRBJ1-2
CDR3aa: CASSIDHRGMRGYTF

abundance: NA
v_gene: TRBV5-1
j_gene: TRBJ1-1
CDR3aa: CASSLVWGQTNTEAFF

abundance: NA
v_gene: TRBV5-1
j_gene: TRBJ2-3
CDR3aa: CASSGRGTDTQYF

abundance: NA
v_gene: TRBV29-1
j_gene: TRBJ1-2
CDR3aa: CSVEDGNYGYTF

abundance: NA
v_gene: TRBV14
j_gene: TRBJ1-4
CDR3aa: CASSQERQGGSEKLFF

abundance: NA
v_gene: TRBV6-5
j_gene: TRBJ2-3
CDR3aa: CASKRTQHTDTQYF

abundance: NA
v_gene: TRBV25-1
j_gene: TRBJ2-5
CDR3aa: CASTPKGGETQYF

abundance: once
v_gene: TRBV5-4
j_gene: TRBJ2-3
CDR3aa: CASSSSSGGVWDTQYF

abundance: NA
v_gene: TRBV2
j_gene: TRBJ1-1
CDR3aa: CASIGTGGTTEAFF

abundance: once
v_gene: TRBV30
j_gene: TRBJ2-1
CDR3aa: CACRGAGGNEQFF